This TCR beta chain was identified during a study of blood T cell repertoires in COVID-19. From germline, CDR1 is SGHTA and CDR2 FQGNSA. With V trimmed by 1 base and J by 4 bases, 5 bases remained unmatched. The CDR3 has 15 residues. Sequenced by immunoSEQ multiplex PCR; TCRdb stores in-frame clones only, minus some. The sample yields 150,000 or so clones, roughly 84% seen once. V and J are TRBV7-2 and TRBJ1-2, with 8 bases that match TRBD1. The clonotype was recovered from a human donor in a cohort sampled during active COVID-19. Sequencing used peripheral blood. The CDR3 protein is CASSLDTGGGYGYTF. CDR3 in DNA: TGTGCCAGCAGCTTAGATACAGGGGGAGGCTATGGCTACACCTTC.